The 18 T cell receptor beta chains presented below share a single source sample, sequenced in a study of blood T cell repertoires in COVID-19. Profiled with immunoSEQ multiplex PCR; TCRdb holds only in-frame clones, not every one. In the table there are around 300,000 clones, roughly 89% of which are singletons. The specimen was PBMCs or T cells enriched from blood (not recorded which). The receptor source for this set is a woman aged 55-75 years who had recovered from COVID-19.

The V call is TRBV30, the J call TRBJ2-7; 11 nucleotides agree with TRBD2. This CDR3 region has 19 residues. The V gene's germline CDR1 is GTSNPN and CDR2 SVGIG (reference sequence). V lost 5 bases and J lost 3; bases outside the gene matches: 21. In nucleotides, the CDR3 is TGTGCCTGGCGATCGTCCGGGACTAGCGGACTCGGGTCCTTCTACGAGCAGTACTTC. Protein: CAWRSSGTSGLGSFYEQYF.

The chain has TRBV10-3 and TRBJ1-1, with TRBD1 matching 9 bases. The CDR3 contains 13 residues. Germline V gene data show CDR1 as ENHRY and CDR2 as SYGVKD. The trim removed 5 bases at V and 8 bases at J, leaving 6 bases unmatched. CDR3 in DNA: TGTGCCATCAGTCCACAGGGGGCGGAGGAAGCTTTCTTT. Translated: CAISPQGAEEAFF.

The chain recombines TRBV27 with TRBJ1-2; D gene uncertain. CDR3 length: 17 amino acids. Germline values: CDR1 MNHEY, CDR2 SMNVEV (reference sequence). Trimming removed 1 base at V and 8 bases at J, with 23 bases between. The CDR3 loop reads CASSLLASWQRIGGYTF. The CDR3 DNA reads TGTGCCAGCAGTTTATTGGCGTCCTGGCAGCGAATAGGCGGCTACACCTTC.

This sequence joins TRBV6-4 and TRBJ2-7; 7 nucleotides align to TRBD1. The CDR3 is made up of 18 amino acids. Trimming removed 2 bases from V and 4 bases from J; junction bases left unmatched: 17. Germline V gene lookup returns CDR1 MRHNA and CDR2 SNTAGT. The CDR3: CASSDRKMLPGQKYEQYF. The CDR3 DNA reads TGTGCCAGCAGTGACCGGAAGATGCTGCCGGGACAGAAATACGAGCAGTACTTC.

The V gene is TRBV5-6, the J gene TRBJ2-2; D gene ambiguous. CDR1 is SGHDT, CDR2 YYEEEE, per germline. CDR3 size: 15 residues. Trimming left V 1 base short and J 5 bases short, with 12 bases between. The chain's CDR3 is CASSLWPARTGELFF. The CDR3 nucleotides are TGTGCCAGCAGCTTGTGGCCAGCTAGAACCGGGGAGCTGTTTTTT.

The gene calls are TRBV9 and TRBJ2-1, with 9 bases aligning to TRBD2. The CDR3 has 16 residues. Trimming removed 3 bases from V and 7 bases from J; junction bases left unmatched: 11. Looked up from germline, CDR1 is SGDLS and CDR2 is YYNGEE. CDR3 coding DNA: TGTGCCAGCAGCGACCCTCTGGCGGGAGGGAAGAATGAGCAGTTCTTC. It encodes CASSDPLAGGKNEQFF.

The chain joins TRBV5-6 to TRBJ2-2; 8 bases agree with TRBD2. The V gene end was trimmed by 0 bases and the J gene end by 8 bases; junction bases not matched to a gene: 9. CDR3 length: 16 residues. In germline, CDR1 is SGHDT, CDR2 YYEEEE. The CDR3 loop reads CASSLATGTRFGELFF. The CDR3 DNA follows: TGTGCCAGCAGCTTGGCAACCGGGACTAGGTTTGGGGAGCTGTTTTTT.

The chain recombines TRBV6-1 with TRBJ2-1, with D possibly TRBD2 on 6 matching bases. CDR3 length: 17 amino acids. Germline loops: CDR1 MNHNS, CDR2 SASEGT. Trimming shortened V by 3 bases and J by 4 bases, and 19 bases separated the two germline ends. The CDR3 is CASSEAGTATPYNEQFF. The DNA for the CDR3 is TGTGCCAGCAGTGAGGCCGGGACTGCAACCCCTTACAATGAGCAGTTCTTC.

This chain links TRBV24-1 with TRBJ1-5; TRBD1 matches 10 bases. V lost 7 bases, J lost 2 bases, and 4 bases stayed unmatched. Germline CDR1 is KGHDR and CDR2 is SFDVKD. The CDR3 sequence is 15 residues long. CDR3 nucleotide sequence: TGTGCCACCAGATCGACAGGGGGCGGCAATCAGCCCCAGCATTTT. Amino acids: CATRSTGGGNQPQHF.

This clone showed up just once. The J gene is TRBJ1-5, the V gene TRBV28; D uncertain. V lost 6 bases, J lost 9 bases, and 9 bases lay in between. CDR1 and CDR2 (germline): MDHEN, SYDVKM. The CDR3 runs to 11 residues. The CDR3 coding sequence is TGTGCCAGCAGCGGGGATACGCCCCAGCATTTT. This gives the protein CASSGDTPQHF.

The chain carries TRBV6-4 and TRBJ2-5; possible D gene TRBD1, 6 bases. The CDR3 has 12 residues. The V end was cut by 9 bases, the J end by 7 bases, with 15 bases between. Germline values: CDR1 MRHNA, CDR2 SNTAGT. CDR3 loop: CARRGQRGTQYF. As DNA, the CDR3 is TGTGCCAGACGAGGACAGAGAGGGACCCAGTACTTC.

The V call is TRBV2, the J call TRBJ1-5, with 9 positions matching TRBD1. With V trimmed by 6 bases and J by 4 bases, 4 bases remained unmatched. Germline V lookup: CDR1 SNHLY, CDR2 FYNNEI. This CDR3 comprises 14 residues. The CDR3 DNA reads TGTGCCAGCAGCCCCGGGACAGGGAATCAGCCCCAGCATTTT. It is translated as CASSPGTGNQPQHF.

This clone was seen more than once but under ten times. The chain is built from TRBV27 and TRBJ2-7; a weak D match, TRBD1 (6 bases). The CDR3 spans 14 residues. V lost 3 bases, J lost 0 bases, and 9 bases lay in between. Per germline, CDR1 MNHEY and CDR2 SMNVEV (reference sequence). The CDR3 loop is CASSFARGSYEQYF. In DNA, the CDR3 is TGTGCCAGCAGTTTCGCCAGGGGCTCCTACGAGCAGTACTTC.

This clone came up once. This chain uses TRBV2 with TRBJ1-1, with 7 bases aligning to TRBD1. Germline CDR1 reads SNHLY; CDR2 reads FYNNEI. The CDR3 is 13 residues long. Trimming took 8 bases from V and 0 from J; bases not matched to a gene: 3. CDR3 nucleotide sequence: TGTGCCAGCGCGGGACAGATGAACACTGAAGCTTTCTTT. Its protein product is CASAGQMNTEAFF.

The CDR3 sequence: CASSRGDRGNNEQFF. The CDR3 coding sequence is TGCGCCAGCAGTAGAGGGGACAGGGGTAACAATGAGCAGTTCTTC. V and J are TRBV10-2 and TRBJ2-1, with 10 nucleotides matching TRBD1. There are 15 residues in the CDR3. Germline assignment: CDR1 WSHSY and CDR2 SAAADI. With V trimmed by 5 bases and J by 5 bases, 6 bases remained unmatched.

The chain couples TRBV5-6 to TRBJ1-1; D perhaps matches TRBD1 (5 bases). V gave up 1 base and J gave up 11 bases, with 12 bases separating them. The CDR3 runs 12 residues. In germline, CDR1 is SGHDT, CDR2 YYEEEE. The CDR3 here is CASSLQGRVAFF. DNA of the CDR3: TGTGCCAGCAGCTTGCAGGGCAGGGTGGCTTTCTTT.

The chain has TRBV5-5 and TRBJ1-4; the D gene is possibly TRBD1 (6 bases). Between the trimmed V and J ends, which lost 3 bases and 8 bases, there was a span of 14 bases. This CDR3 is 14 amino acids long. Germline V gene lookup returns CDR1 SGHKS and CDR2 YYEKEE (reference sequence). The CDR3 loop is CASSSGGQTEKLFF. Here the CDR3 DNA reads TGTGCCAGCAGCTCCGGGGGGCAGACCGAAAAACTGTTTTTT. The variable domain in full, with the rest retrieved from reference TRBV5-5 and TRBJ1-4, is DAGVTQSPTHLIKTRGQQVTLRCSPISGHKSVSWYQQVLGQGPQFIFQYYEKEERGRGNFPDRFSARQFPNYSSELNVNALLLGDSALYLCASSSGGQTEKLFFGSGTQLSVL.

V and J are TRBV28 and TRBJ2-2, with TRBD1 matching over 8 bases. CDR3 length equals 16 residues. Germline values: CDR1 MDHEN, CDR2 SYDVKM. Trimming removed 7 bases from V and 5 bases from J; junction bases left unmatched: 12. The CDR3: CASTSLGQGGTGELFF. CDR3 sequence (DNA): TGTGCCAGCACCTCCCTTGGACAGGGTGGTACCGGGGAGCTGTTTTTT.